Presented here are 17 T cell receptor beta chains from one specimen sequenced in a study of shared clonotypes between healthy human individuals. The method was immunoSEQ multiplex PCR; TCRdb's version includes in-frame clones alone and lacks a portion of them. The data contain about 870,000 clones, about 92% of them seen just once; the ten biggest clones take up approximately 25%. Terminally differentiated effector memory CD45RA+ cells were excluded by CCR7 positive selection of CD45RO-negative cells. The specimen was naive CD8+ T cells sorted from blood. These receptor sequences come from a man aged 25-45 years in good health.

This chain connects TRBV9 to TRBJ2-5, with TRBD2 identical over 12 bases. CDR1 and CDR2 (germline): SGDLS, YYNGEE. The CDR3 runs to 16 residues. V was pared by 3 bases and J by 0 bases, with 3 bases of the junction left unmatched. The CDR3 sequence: CASSAGTSGHQETQYF. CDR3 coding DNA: TGTGCCAGCAGCGCTGGGACTAGCGGGCACCAAGAGACCCAGTACTTC.

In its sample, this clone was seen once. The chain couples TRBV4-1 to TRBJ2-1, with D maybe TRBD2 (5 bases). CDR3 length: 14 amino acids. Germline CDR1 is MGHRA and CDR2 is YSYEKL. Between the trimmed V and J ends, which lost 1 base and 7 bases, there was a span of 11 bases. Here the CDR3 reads CASSQVVGSNEQFF. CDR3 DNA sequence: TGCGCCAGCAGCCAAGTGGTGGGGAGTAATGAGCAGTTCTTC.

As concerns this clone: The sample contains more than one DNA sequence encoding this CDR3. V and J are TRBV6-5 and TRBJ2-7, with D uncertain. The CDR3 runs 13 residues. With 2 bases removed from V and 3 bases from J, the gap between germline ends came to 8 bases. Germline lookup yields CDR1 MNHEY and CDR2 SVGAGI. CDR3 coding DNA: TGTGCCAGCAGTTACGGGCAGAGCTACGAGCAGTACTTC. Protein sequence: CASSYGQSYEQYF.

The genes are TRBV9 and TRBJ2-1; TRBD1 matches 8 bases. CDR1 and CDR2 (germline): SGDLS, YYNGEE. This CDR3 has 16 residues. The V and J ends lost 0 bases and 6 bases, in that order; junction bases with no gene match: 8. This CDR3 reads CASSVALGQGFNEQFF. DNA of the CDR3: TGTGCCAGCAGCGTAGCTCTAGGACAGGGTTTCAATGAGCAGTTCTTC.

The CDR3 DNA is TGTGCCGGAAGTAGCGGGATAGGTGGGTCCTACGAGCAGTACTTC. Amino acids: CAGSSGIGGSYEQYF. The V and J genes are TRBV7-8 and TRBJ2-7; the match to TRBD2 covers 8 bases. The CDR3 has 15 residues. Germline V CDR1 and CDR2: SGHVS, FQNEAQ. V lost 11 bases and J lost 1; bases outside the gene matches: 13.

The CDR3, as DNA: TGTGCCAGCAGCAAAGGGGGGTACAATGAGCAGTTCTTC. Protein product: CASSKGGYNEQFF. The chain carries TRBV27 and TRBJ2-1; either TRBD1 or TRBD2 may supply D (6 bases each). The CDR3 runs to 13 residues. V lost 6 bases and J 4 bases, leaving 10 bases between the germline ends. Germline V CDR1 and CDR2: MNHEY, SMNVEV (reference sequence).

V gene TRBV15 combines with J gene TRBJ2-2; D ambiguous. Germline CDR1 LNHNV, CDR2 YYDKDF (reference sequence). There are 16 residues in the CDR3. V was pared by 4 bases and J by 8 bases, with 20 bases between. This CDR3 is CATSTNLREVTGELFF. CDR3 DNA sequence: TGTGCCACCAGCACGAACCTGCGAGAAGTGACTGGGGAGCTGTTTTTT.

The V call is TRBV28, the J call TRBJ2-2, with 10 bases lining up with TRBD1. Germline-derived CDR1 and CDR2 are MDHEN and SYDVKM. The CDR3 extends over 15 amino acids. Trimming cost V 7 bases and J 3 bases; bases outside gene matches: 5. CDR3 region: CASTSGTGDTGELFF. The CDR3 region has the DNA TGTGCCAGCACCTCCGGGACAGGGGACACCGGGGAGCTGTTTTTT. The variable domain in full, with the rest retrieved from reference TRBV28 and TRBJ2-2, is DVKVTQSSRYLVKRTGEKVFLECVQDMDHENMFWYRQDPGLGLRLIYFSYDVKMKEKGDIPEGYSVSREKKERFSLILESASTNQTSMYLCASTSGTGDTGELFFGEGSRLTVL.

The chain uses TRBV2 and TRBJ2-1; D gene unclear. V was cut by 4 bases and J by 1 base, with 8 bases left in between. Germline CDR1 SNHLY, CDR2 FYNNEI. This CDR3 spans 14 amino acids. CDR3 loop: CASSGATSYNEQFF. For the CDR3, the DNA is TGTGCCAGCAGTGGGGCTACTTCCTACAATGAGCAGTTCTTC.

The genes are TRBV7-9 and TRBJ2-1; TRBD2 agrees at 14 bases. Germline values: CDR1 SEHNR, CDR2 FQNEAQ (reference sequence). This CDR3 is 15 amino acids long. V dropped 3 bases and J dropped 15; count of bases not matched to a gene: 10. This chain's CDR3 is CASSFGTSGSGGLFF. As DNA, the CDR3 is TGTGCCAGCAGCTTCGGGACTAGCGGGAGTGGGGGTTTGTTCTTC.

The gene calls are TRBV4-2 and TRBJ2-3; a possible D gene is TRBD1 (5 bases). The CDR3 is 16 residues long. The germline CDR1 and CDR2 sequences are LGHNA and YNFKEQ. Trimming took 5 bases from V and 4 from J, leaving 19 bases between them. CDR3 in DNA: TGTGCCAGCAGCTTGGCCCATAGGGGCTGGGCAGATACGCAGTATTTT. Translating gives CASSLAHRGWADTQYF.

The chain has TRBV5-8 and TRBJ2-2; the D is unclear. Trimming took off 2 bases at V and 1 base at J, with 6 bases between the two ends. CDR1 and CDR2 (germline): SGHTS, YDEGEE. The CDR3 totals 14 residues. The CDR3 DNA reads TGTGCCAGCAGCTTTTGGGAGAACACCGGGGAGCTGTTTTTT. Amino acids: CASSFWENTGELFF.

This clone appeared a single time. The CDR3 protein is CASSLGREYYTDTQYF. CDR3 in DNA: TGCGCCAGCAGCTTGGGCCGGGAGTACTACACAGATACGCAGTATTTT. The chain employs TRBV5-1 and TRBJ2-3; perhaps TRBD2 as D (6 bases). Germline lookup yields CDR1 SGHRS and CDR2 YFSETQ. The V and J ends lost 0 bases and 2 bases respectively, with 13 bases between them. CDR3 length: 16 amino acids.

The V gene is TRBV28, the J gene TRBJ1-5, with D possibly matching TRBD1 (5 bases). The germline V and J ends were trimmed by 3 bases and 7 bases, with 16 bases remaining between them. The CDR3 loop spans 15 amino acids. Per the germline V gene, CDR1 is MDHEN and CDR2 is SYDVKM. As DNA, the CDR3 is TGTGCCAGCAGTTTTGGTGAGGCGGGACGGCAGCCCCAGCATTTT. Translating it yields CASSFGEAGRQPQHF.

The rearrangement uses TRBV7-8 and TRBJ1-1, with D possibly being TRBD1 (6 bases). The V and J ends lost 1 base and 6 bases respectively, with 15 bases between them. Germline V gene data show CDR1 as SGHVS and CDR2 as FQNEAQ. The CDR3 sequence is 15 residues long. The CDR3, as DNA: TGTGCCAGCAGCTTAGGTGAGGGGGGTGTGTCTGAAGCTTTCTTT. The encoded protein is CASSLGEGGVSEAFF.

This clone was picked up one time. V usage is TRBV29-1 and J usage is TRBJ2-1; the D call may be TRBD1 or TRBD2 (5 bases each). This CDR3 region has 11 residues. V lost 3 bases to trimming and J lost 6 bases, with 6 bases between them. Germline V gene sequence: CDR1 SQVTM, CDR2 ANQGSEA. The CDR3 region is CSVEGVNEQFF. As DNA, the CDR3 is TGCAGCGTTGAGGGGGTCAATGAGCAGTTCTTC.

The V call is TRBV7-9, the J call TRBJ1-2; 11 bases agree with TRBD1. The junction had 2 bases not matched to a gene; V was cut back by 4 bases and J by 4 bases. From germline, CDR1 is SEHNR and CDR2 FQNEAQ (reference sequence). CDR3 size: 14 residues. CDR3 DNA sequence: TGTGCCAGCAGCTCGGGACAGGGGGTCTATGGCTACACCTTC. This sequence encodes CASSSGQGVYGYTF.